This T cell receptor beta chain stems from a study of lymphopenia after photon versus proton radiotherapy. Study-wide results and caveats: Oligoclonal CD8+ Temra expansion after nadir drove photon patients' diversity drop.

The protocol was immunoSEQ multiplex PCR, while the TCRdb copy is restricted to in-frame clones and leaves out a portion. This table holds 50,000 to 75,000 clones, around 86% found once. CDR3 length: 17 residues. CDR1 and CDR2 from the germline V gene are MDHEN and SYDVKM. Trimming removed 4 bases from V and 0 bases from J; junction bases left unmatched: 11. A remark on this clone: Antigen specificity is unknown.

The clonotype was recovered from a man aged 35 to 55 with gastric cancer. This specimen consisted of peripheral blood, obtained from a patient treated with photon-based radiotherapy. The V gene is TRBV28, the J gene TRBJ2-7; 8 nucleotides match TRBD1. The CDR3 bases are TGTGCCAGCAGTTCTTTCCGACAGGGGCACTTCTCCTACGAGCAGTACTTC. Encoded protein: CASSSFRQGHFSYEQYF.